This T cell receptor (beta chain) was retrieved from a study of cytomegalovirus exposure and HLA in healthy donors. The PCR ran on 60 Vbeta and 13 Jbeta primers. Repertoires were generated with immunoSEQ multiplex PCR, while TCRdb's copy carries only in-frame clones and drops some. The repertoire holds about 64,000 clones, with roughly 73% as singletons. For this clone: Its specificity is unknown.

Study-level points and caveats: An Asian-associated ancestry cluster reportedly showed fewer N-insertions than the roughly 670-donor mean in a later analysis. Looking again later, the authors saw that most CMV-associated TCR beta chains seemed HLA-restricted. The study flagged 150 to 200 TCR beta chains as cytomegalovirus-associated. In a later analysis, compared with equally common non-associated chains, HLA-associated beta chains were more expanded.

The germline V gene has CDR1 MGHRA and CDR2 YSYEKL. CDR3 length: 15 residues. V shed 0 bases and J shed 4 bases, with 12 bases lying between them. The sample comprised PBMCs. V usage is TRBV4-1 and J usage is TRBJ1-1; D not resolved. This TCR derives from a male donor in good health and CMV-seropositive. This CDR3 reads CASSQDRVATTEAFF. CDR3 DNA sequence: TGCGCCAGCAGCCAAGATCGGGTAGCTACCACTGAAGCTTTCTTT.